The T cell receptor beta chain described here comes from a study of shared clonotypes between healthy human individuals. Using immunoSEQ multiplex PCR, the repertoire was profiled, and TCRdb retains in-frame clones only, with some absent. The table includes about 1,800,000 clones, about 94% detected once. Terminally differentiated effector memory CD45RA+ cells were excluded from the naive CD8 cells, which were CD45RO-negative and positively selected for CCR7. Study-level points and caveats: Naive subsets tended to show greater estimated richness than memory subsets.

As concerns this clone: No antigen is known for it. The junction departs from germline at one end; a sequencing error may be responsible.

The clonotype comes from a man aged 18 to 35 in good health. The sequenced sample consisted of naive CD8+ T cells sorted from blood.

CDR3 in DNA: TGTGCCAGCAGCCAAGGGGAGGGGAACTGGAACTTC. This gives the protein CASSQGEGNWNF. This chain links TRBV4-2 with TRBJ2-4, with TRBD2 matching over 7 bases. Germline V gene sequence: CDR1 LGHNA, CDR2 YNFKEQ. The CDR3 consists of 12 residues.